Listed below are T cell receptor beta chains from one sample, sequenced in a study of control samples from healthy donors and cancer patients. Clones were sequenced by immunoSEQ multiplex PCR, and TCRdb holds only the in-frame ones, with some missing. The table records 70,000 to 80,000 clones, 89% of them present only once. The source material was PBMCs. The receptors come from a woman aged 45-65 years with colorectal cancer. CDR3s include the opening cysteine and the closing phenylalanine or tryptophan. Fields, in order: D gene, clone size, J gene, V gene, CDR3 protein, CDR3 DNA. The D gene is left open where the match is weak. Clone size is given for some rows only: seen once, a few or many times, or a class if the clone is expanded.

>TRBD1|-|TRBJ1-2|TRBV3-1/TRBV3-2
CASSQDPGQVYGYTF
TGTGCCAGCAGCCAAGATCCGGGACAGGTGTATGGCTACACCTTC
>TRBD2|-|TRBJ2-1|TRBV10-1
CASSESAGGGPDEQFF
TGCGCCAGCAGTGAGTCCGCCGGGGGGGGGCCGGATGAGCAGTTCTTC
>-|-|TRBJ1-1|TRBV5-1
CASSMDTPGIGEAFF
TGCGCCAGCAGCATGGACACCCCAGGGATTGGTGAAGCTTTCTTT
>-|-|TRBJ2-1|TRBV6-5
CASTPLISYNEQFF
TGTGCCAGCACCCCACTGATCTCCTACAATGAGCAGTTCTTC
>-|-|TRBJ1-5|TRBV6-1
CASSENPAGFNQPQHF
TGTGCCAGCAGTGAAAACCCGGCAGGGTTCAATCAGCCCCAGCATTTT
>-|-|TRBJ1-2|TRBV4-2
CASSQDFQGNGYTF
TGTGCCAGCAGCCAAGATTTTCAGGGCAATGGCTACACCTTC
>-|-|TRBJ1-2|TRBV5-6
CASSFAGAPGYTF
TGTGCCAGCAGCTTCGCAGGGGCGCCTGGCTACACCTTC
>-|-|TRBJ1-1|TRBV7-8
CASSLERLDDTEAFF
TGTGCCAGCAGCTTAGAAAGGTTGGATGACACTGAAGCTTTCTTT
>-|-|TRBJ2-1|TRBV5-6
CASNTGLSSYNEQFF
TGTGCCAGCAATACAGGGTTGAGCTCCTACAATGAGCAGTTCTTC
>-|-|TRBJ1-1|TRBV18
CASSSGENTEAFF
TGTGCCAGCTCTTCAGGGGAGAACACTGAAGCTTTCTTT
>-|-|TRBJ1-6|TRBV19
CASSTLGVGSPLHF
TGTGCCAGTAGTACACTGGGGGTAGGATCACCCCTCCACTTT
>TRBD1|-|TRBJ2-5|TRBV6-5
CASRADRERETQYF
TGTGCCAGCAGGGCGGACAGGGAACGAGAGACCCAGTACTTC
>-|-|TRBJ2-6|TRBV19
CASSMQSFFSSGANVLTF
TGTGCCAGTAGTATGCAATCCTTCTTTAGCTCTGGGGCCAACGTCCTGACTTTC
>TRBD1|-|TRBJ1-2|TRBV6-2/TRBV6-3
CASSYSFDRAYTF
TGTGCCAGCAGTTACTCCTTTGACAGGGCCTACACCTTC
>-|-|TRBJ1-1|TRBV12-3/TRBV12-4
CASSFGDTEAFF
TGTGCCAGCAGTTTCGGGGACACTGAAGCTTTCTTT
>-|-|TRBJ1-3|TRBV30
CAWSKSSSGNTIYF
TGTGCCTGGAGTAAGAGTAGCTCTGGAAACACCATATATTTT
>TRBD1|-|TRBJ1-4|TRBV27
CASSSGTGNGEKLFF
TGTGCCAGCAGTTCCGGGACAGGGAATGGTGAAAAACTGTTTTTT
>TRBD2|-|TRBJ2-5|TRBV5-1
CASSSTTSGGGETQYF
TGCGCCAGCAGCTCAACGACTAGCGGGGGCGGGGAGACCCAGTACTTC
>-|-|TRBJ2-2|TRBV24-1
CATSAENTGELFF
TGTGCCACCAGTGCCGAGAACACCGGGGAGCTGTTTTTT
>-|-|TRBJ1-5|TRBV6-2/TRBV6-3
CASSTLGTQRPSNQPQHF
TGTGCCAGCAGTACTCTAGGGACACAGAGACCTAGCAATCAGCCCCAGCATTTT
>TRBD1|once|TRBJ1-3|TRBV30
CAWIPGGKAGNTIYF
TGTGCCTGGATCCCAGGGGGCAAGGCTGGAAACACCATATATTTT
>-|-|TRBJ2-2|TRBV6-5
CASSSQGSGELFF
TGTGCCAGCAGCTCGCAGGGTTCCGGGGAGCTGTTTTTT